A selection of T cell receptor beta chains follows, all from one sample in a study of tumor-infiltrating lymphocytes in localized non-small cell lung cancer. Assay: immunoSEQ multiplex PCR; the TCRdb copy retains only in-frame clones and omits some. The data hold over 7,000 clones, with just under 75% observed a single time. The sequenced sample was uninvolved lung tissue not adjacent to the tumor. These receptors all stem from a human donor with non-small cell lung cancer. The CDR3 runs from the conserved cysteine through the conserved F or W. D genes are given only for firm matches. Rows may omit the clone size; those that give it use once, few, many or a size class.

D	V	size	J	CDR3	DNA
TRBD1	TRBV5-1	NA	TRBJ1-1	CASSLASQGVGEAFF	TGCGCCAGCAGCTTGGCCTCGCAGGGGGTGGGTGAAGCTTTCTTT
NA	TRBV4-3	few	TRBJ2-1	CASSQDGNRLNEQFF	TGCGCCAGCAGCCAAGACGGGAACAGACTGAATGAGCAGTTCTTC
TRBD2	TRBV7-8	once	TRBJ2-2	CASSSFGLALGELFF	TGTGCCAGCAGCTCCTTTGGACTAGCTCTCGGGGAGCTGTTTTTT
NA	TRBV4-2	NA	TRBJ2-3	CASSLPGQGTDTQYF	TGTGCCAGCAGCCTCCCGGGGCAGGGGACAGATACGCAGTATTTT
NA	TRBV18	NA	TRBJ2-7	CASSPGLGSEQYF	TGTGCCAGCTCACCGGGTTTAGGCTCCGAGCAGTACTTC
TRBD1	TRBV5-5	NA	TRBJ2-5	CASSLRQITGTGGRETQYF	TGTGCCAGCAGCCTTCGTCAGATAACCGGGACAGGGGGTCGGGAGACCCAGTACTTC
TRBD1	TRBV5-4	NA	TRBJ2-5	CASSPTGGDGETQYF	TGTGCCAGCAGCCCCACAGGGGGTGACGGGGAGACCCAGTACTTC
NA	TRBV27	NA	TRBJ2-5	CASSPTGNTYQETQYF	TGTGCCAGCAGTCCAACAGGGAACACCTACCAAGAGACCCAGTACTTC
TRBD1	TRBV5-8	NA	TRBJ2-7	CASSAGQGGWDEQYF	TGTGCCAGCAGCGCGGGACAGGGCGGTTGGGACGAGCAGTACTTC
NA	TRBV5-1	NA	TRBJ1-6	CASSLGGQNSPLHF	TGCGCCAGCAGCTTGGGGGGGCAGAATTCACCCCTCCACTTT
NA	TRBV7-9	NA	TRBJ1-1	CASSLVVSEGAEAFF	TGTGCCAGCAGCTTAGTGGTCTCGGAAGGGGCTGAAGCTTTCTTT
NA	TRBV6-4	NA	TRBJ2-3	CASSTLSTDTQYF	TGTGCCAGCAGTACCCTCTCCACAGATACGCAGTATTTT
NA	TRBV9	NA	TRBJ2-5	CASSVDSGRGETQYF	TGTGCCAGCAGCGTAGACTCAGGGCGTGGGGAGACCCAGTACTTC
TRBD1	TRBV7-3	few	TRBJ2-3	CATKQGATDTQYF	TGTGCCACCAAACAGGGGGCAACAGATACGCAGTATTTT
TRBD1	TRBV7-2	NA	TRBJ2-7	CASSLSEGQGSYEQYF	TGTGCCAGCAGCTTATCTGAAGGACAGGGATCCTACGAGCAGTACTTC